What follows is one TCR beta chain and its context. These data belong to a study of blood T cell repertoires in COVID-19. In the source study's methods: By means of reference gene primer amplification, nucleated cell counts were estimated. Assay: immunoSEQ multiplex PCR; the TCRdb copy retains only in-frame clones and omits some. D and trimming were read from the DNA, whereas the V and J calls and clone size are those reported in that table. The sample lists hundreds of thousands of clones, 87% occurring once. CDR3 size: 15 residues. Germline V gene lookup returns CDR1 MNHEY and CDR2 SVGAGI. V dropped 0 bases and J dropped 4; count of bases not matched to a gene: 1.

The sequenced material came from PBMCs or T cells enriched from blood (not recorded which). The receptor comes from a woman aged 40 to 50 who had recovered from COVID-19. V usage is TRBV6-5 and J usage is TRBJ2-2; TRBD1 agrees at 8 bases. CDR3 protein: CASSYSGTGTGELFF. CDR3 bases: TGTGCCAGCAGTTACTCCGGGACAGGCACCGGGGAGCTGTTTTTT.